The entry below describes one T cell receptor (beta chain). What it binds is not known. The data are from a study of post-analysis software for immune sequencing data. With 4 bases removed from V and 2 bases from J, the gap between germline ends came to 8 bases. The germline CDR1 and CDR2 sequences are SGHNT and YYREEE (reference sequence). This CDR3 is 13 amino acids long. Included in the TCR beta cDNA libraries were unique molecular identifiers. From about 0.98 to 11 million T cells, a few hundred thousand cDNA molecules were obtained. TCRdb used MiXCR to reprocess the PCR reads, holding one entry per CDR3 protein. The sample holds 380,000 or so distinct CDR3 sequences, approximately 33% seen once. General study points: Strong co-clustering by F measure was evident for samples that had been prepared in the same batch. Compared with controls, patients had more of five TRBV segments, including TRBV5-6, TRBV5-1 and TRBV20-1.

This TCR derives from a girl aged 5 to 17 with multiple sclerosis. The chain has TRBV5-4 and TRBJ2-3; no clear D gene. The material sequenced was blood. For the CDR3, the DNA is TGTGCCAGCAGCGTAGAGACCACAGATACGCAGTATTTT. This gives the protein CASSVETTDTQYF.